This T cell receptor beta chain was found in a study of T cell changes during pregnancy in multiple sclerosis. CDR3 length equals 13 residues. V was shortened by 4 bases and J by 3 bases, with 13 bases between the two germline ends. Per germline, CDR1 SQVTM and CDR2 ANQGSEA. Measured with immunoSEQ multiplex PCR; TCRdb has only the in-frame clones, and not every one. The sample carries about 92,000 clones, 80% to 95% recorded once. The TCR originated in a female donor with multiple sclerosis, enrolled in a pregnancy study. This specimen was peripheral blood, taken in the first trimester of pregnancy. The chain employs TRBV29-1 and TRBJ2-7; the D gene is possibly TRBD1 (5 bases). CDR3 residues: CSVGQGTFYEQYF. The DNA of the CDR3 is TGCAGCGTTGGGCAGGGAACGTTCTACGAGCAGTACTTC.